This note documents a single TCR beta chain sequence. This clonotype has a count of ten or more. Its recognized antigen is unknown. Base qualities were left out, and no much larger clone turns up one base away. The germline V and J ends show losses of 4 bases and 3 bases respectively, and no gene match explains 15 bases of the junction. Counted from cysteine to phenylalanine, this CDR3 has 19 amino acids. Only CDR3 DNA remains: 57 bases, in frame from the first base. Via the germline V gene, CDR1 is SGHAT and CDR2 FQNNGV. Sequencing took place on an Illumina MiSeq. In-frame beta chains were kept once TCRdb had trimmed the public reads at Q25 with fastp and called clones with MiXCR. Entries are consolidated by CDR3 protein sequence, retaining the most common genes and DNA. Recorded for this sample are about 1,800 distinct CDR3 sequences; less than 9% of them occurred a single time. The ten largest clones take up over 9.5% of the sample.

These data originate in a study. Rearrangement joined TRBV11-2 to TRBJ2-2, and 9 junctional nucleotides match TRBD2. The clonotype originates from a human donor with rheumatoid arthritis. The sample taken for sequencing was CD4+ T cells from peripheral blood. The nucleotide sequence reads TGTGCCAGCAGCTCCTCAATTCGGGGCGGGAGGGCCTACACCGGGGAGCTGTTTTTT. This encodes CASSSSIRGGRAYTGELFF.